These 21 T cell receptor beta chains were all obtained from the same sample, sequenced in a study of shared clonotypes between healthy human individuals. Terminally differentiated effector memory CD45RA+ cells were left out of the naive CD8 fraction, which was CD45RO-negative and positively selected for CCR7. Sequenced by immunoSEQ multiplex PCR; TCRdb stores in-frame clones only, minus some. The data show about 600,000 clones, about 95% seen once. The material sequenced was naive CD8+ T cells sorted from blood. The receptor source for this set is a woman aged 25 to 39 in good health.

CDR3 residues: CASGAVSNQPQHF. The CDR3 region has the DNA TGTGCCAGCGGTGCGGTTAGCAATCAGCCCCAGCATTTT. This rearrangement joins TRBV6-5 to TRBJ1-5; D unresolved. The ends were cut back, 8 bases at V and 0 bases at J, with 8 bases in the middle. Germline V gene lookup returns CDR1 MNHEY and CDR2 SVGAGI. This CDR3 region has 13 residues.

The chain has TRBV9 and TRBJ1-3, with 7 bases that match TRBD1. Trimming at V came to 0 bases and at J to 4 bases, leaving 10 bases not matched to a gene. The germline gives CDR1 SGDLS, CDR2 YYNGEE. The CDR3 has 17 amino acids. The DNA for the CDR3 is TGTGCCAGCAGCGTAGTAGGATCAGGGGGTACCGGAAACACCATATATTTT. As protein: CASSVVGSGGTGNTIYF.

A single count supports this clone. The genes are TRBV15 and TRBJ2-7; either TRBD1 or TRBD2 may supply D (5 bases each). The length of the CDR3 is 17 residues. The V gene's germline CDR1 is LNHNV and CDR2 YYDKDF (reference sequence). V shed 3 bases and J shed 0 bases, with 18 bases lying between them. Here the CDR3 DNA reads TGTGCCACCAGCAGGGGGACCGAAGGCCAGAACTCCTACGAGCAGTACTTC. It translates to CATSRGTEGQNSYEQYF.

The CDR3, as DNA: TGTGCCAGCAGCCGACAGGGGTCCTATCAGCCCCAGCATTTT. This gives the protein CASSRQGSYQPQHF. The J gene is TRBJ1-5, the V gene TRBV2, with 8 bases that match TRBD1. CDR1 and CDR2 from the germline V gene are SNHLY and FYNNEI. V dropped 6 bases and J dropped 5; count of bases not matched to a gene: 6. The CDR3 covers 14 residues.

For the CDR3, the DNA is TGTGCCACCAAGGGACTAGCGCGTGAGACCCAGTACTTC. Translation gives CATKGLARETQYF. J is TRBJ2-5 and V is TRBV7-9; 10 bases are a match to TRBD2. Trimming removed 10 bases from V and 5 bases from J; junction bases left unmatched: 7. The CDR3 is 13 residues long. CDR1 SEHNR and CDR2 FQNEAQ come from the germline V gene (reference sequence).

The rearrangement joins TRBV11-1 to TRBJ2-2, with a tentative D call TRBD1 (5 bases). The CDR3 has 14 residues. Germline V lookup: CDR1 SGHAT, CDR2 FQDESV (reference sequence). Trimming shortened V by 5 bases and J by 2 bases, and 9 bases separated the two germline ends. Written as DNA, the CDR3 is TGTGCCAGCAGCCCCGACAGCAACACCGGGGAGCTGTTTTTT. Protein product: CASSPDSNTGELFF.

The V gene is TRBV4-1, the J gene TRBJ1-2; D remains ambiguous. Germline V gives CDR1 MGHRA, CDR2 YSYEKL. V was pared by 1 base and J by 5 bases, with 26 bases between. CDR3 size: 19 residues. The CDR3 region is CASSQAFHNPILKGYGYTF. The DNA for the CDR3 is TGCGCCAGCAGCCAAGCATTCCACAACCCCATACTGAAAGGGTATGGCTACACCTTC.

J is TRBJ2-7 and V is TRBV5-1, with a possible D match to TRBD2 (5 bases). Germline assignment: CDR1 SGHRS and CDR2 YFSETQ. The CDR3 runs to 14 residues. V was shortened by 4 bases and J by 1 base, with 12 bases between the two germline ends. The CDR3 loop is CASSGYGNSYEQYF. CDR3 bases: TGCGCCAGCAGCGGCTACGGGAATTCCTACGAGCAGTACTTC.

This clone was seen once. V and J are TRBV29-1 and TRBJ2-3; a possible D gene is TRBD2 (6 bases). The CDR3 covers 15 residues. Germline assignment: CDR1 SQVTM and CDR2 ANQGSEA. V dropped 2 bases and J dropped 0 bases, with 12 bases sitting between them. CDR3 coding DNA: TGCAGCGTTGAATGGCGGGAAACTAGCACAGATACGCAGTATTTT. The encoded protein is CSVEWRETSTDTQYF.

This rearrangement joins TRBV6-1 to TRBJ2-7; D possibly corresponds to TRBD1 (6 bases). CDR1 is MNHNS and CDR2 is SASEGT in the germline V gene. The CDR3 contains 13 residues. Trimming took 6 bases from V and 1 from J, leaving 10 bases between them. This CDR3 reads CASREQGSYEQYF. As DNA, the CDR3 is TGTGCCAGCAGGGAACAGGGTTCCTACGAGCAGTACTTC.

V gene TRBV5-1 combines with J gene TRBJ1-5; D possibly corresponds to TRBD1 (5 bases). V gave up 0 bases and J gave up 0 bases, with 13 bases separating them. Germline V gives CDR1 SGHRS, CDR2 YFSETQ. The CDR3 runs 17 residues. DNA of the CDR3: TGCGCCAGCAGCTTGGGACAGCCCTTGGATAGCAATCAGCCCCAGCATTTT. Translation: CASSLGQPLDSNQPQHF.

This chain joins TRBV9 and TRBJ2-1; D could derive from TRBD1 or TRBD2 (5 bases each). V was trimmed by 3 bases and J by 0 bases, leaving 13 bases between them. In germline, CDR1 is SGDLS, CDR2 YYNGEE. The CDR3 spans 16 residues. The CDR3 bases are TGTGCCAGCAGCGATTGGGACCAGAGCTCCTACAATGAGCAGTTCTTC. Protein: CASSDWDQSSYNEQFF. Full variable domain (outside the CDR3, taken from reference TRBV9 and TRBJ2-1): DSGVTQTPKHLITATGQRVTLRCSPRSGDLSVYWYQQSLDQGLQFLIQYYNGEERAKGNILERFSAQQFPDLHSELNLSSLELGDSALYFCASSDWDQSSYNEQFFGPGTRLTVL.

The CDR3 loop is CASSPRGGASSYEQYF. The CDR3, as DNA: TGTGCCAGCAGTCCCCGGGGGGGGGCGAGCTCCTACGAGCAGTACTTC. V gene TRBV27 combines with J gene TRBJ2-7; 8 bases agree with TRBD2. The trim removed 5 bases at V and 0 bases at J, leaving 9 bases unmatched. From germline, CDR1 is MNHEY and CDR2 SMNVEV (reference sequence). There are 16 residues in the CDR3.

The chain uses TRBV10-2 and TRBJ2-7; D uncertain. The CDR3 has 14 amino acids. Germline lookup yields CDR1 WSHSY and CDR2 SAAADI. V gave up 0 bases and J gave up 6 bases, with 12 bases separating them. The CDR3 region has the DNA TGCGCCAGCAGTGAGTCGTTCTACTGGGGCGAGCAGTACTTC. Protein sequence: CASSESFYWGEQYF.

V is TRBV6-1 and J is TRBJ2-1, with 10 bases that match TRBD2. The length of the CDR3 is 17 residues. With V trimmed by 2 bases and J by 8 bases, 12 bases remained unmatched. Germline V gives CDR1 MNHNS, CDR2 SASEGT. CDR3 amino acids: CASSEWVAGGLSYEQFF. DNA for the CDR3: TGTGCCAGCAGTGAATGGGTAGCGGGAGGTTTATCGTATGAGCAGTTCTTC.

The rearrangement links TRBV27 to TRBJ1-2; the match to TRBD1 covers 11 bases. The CDR3 sequence is 14 residues long. The V gene end was trimmed by 3 bases and the J gene end by 7 bases; junction bases not matched to a gene: 4. CDR1 and CDR2 (germline): MNHEY, SMNVEV (reference sequence). The CDR3 here is CASSFGTGGRGYTF. The CDR3 nucleotides read TGTGCCAGCAGTTTCGGGACAGGGGGTCGTGGCTACACCTTC.

The V call is TRBV4-1, the J call TRBJ2-7; D call uncertain. The V gene's germline CDR1 is MGHRA and CDR2 YSYEKL. CDR3 length: 13 residues. V was shortened by 1 base and J by 5 bases, with 9 bases between the two germline ends. This chain's CDR3 is CASSQVSQHEQYF. The CDR3 coding sequence is TGCGCCAGCAGCCAAGTTTCTCAGCACGAGCAGTACTTC.

V and J are TRBV15 and TRBJ2-7; 14 nucleotides line up with TRBD2. CDR1 is LNHNV, CDR2 YYDKDF, per germline (reference sequence). Trimming took 2 bases from V and 5 from J; bases not matched to a gene: 8. The CDR3 is 17 amino acids. CDR3 DNA sequence: TGTGCCACCAGCAGATCAATCGGGACTAGCGGGAGTCACGAGCAGTACTTC. Translated: CATSRSIGTSGSHEQYF.

This chain uses TRBV4-1 with TRBJ2-7, with 7 positions matching TRBD1. Germline CDR1 and CDR2: MGHRA and YSYEKL. This CDR3 is 13 amino acids long. Trimming took 4 bases from V and 0 from J; bases not matched to a gene: 0. The CDR3 nucleotides are TGCGCCAGCAGCCGGGACAGCTCCTACGAGCAGTACTTC. Encoded protein: CASSRDSSYEQYF.

The chain employs TRBV2 and TRBJ2-3; D not resolved. The V end was cut by 9 bases, the J end by 3 bases, with 1 base between. This CDR3 contains 9 residues. Germline V gene lookup returns CDR1 SNHLY and CDR2 FYNNEI. In DNA form, the CDR3 reads TGTGCCAGTACAGATACGCAGTATTTT. Protein: CASTDTQYF.

Here the CDR3 reads CASTTSGAPWETQYF. CDR3 sequence (DNA): TGCGCCAGCACCACTAGCGGAGCCCCCTGGGAGACCCAGTACTTC. The chain is built from TRBV10-2 and TRBJ2-5; 8 bases are a match to TRBD2. Germline CDR1 reads WSHSY; CDR2 reads SAAADI. V lost 7 bases to trimming and J lost 5 bases; unmatched junction nucleotides: 12. The CDR3 length is 15 residues.